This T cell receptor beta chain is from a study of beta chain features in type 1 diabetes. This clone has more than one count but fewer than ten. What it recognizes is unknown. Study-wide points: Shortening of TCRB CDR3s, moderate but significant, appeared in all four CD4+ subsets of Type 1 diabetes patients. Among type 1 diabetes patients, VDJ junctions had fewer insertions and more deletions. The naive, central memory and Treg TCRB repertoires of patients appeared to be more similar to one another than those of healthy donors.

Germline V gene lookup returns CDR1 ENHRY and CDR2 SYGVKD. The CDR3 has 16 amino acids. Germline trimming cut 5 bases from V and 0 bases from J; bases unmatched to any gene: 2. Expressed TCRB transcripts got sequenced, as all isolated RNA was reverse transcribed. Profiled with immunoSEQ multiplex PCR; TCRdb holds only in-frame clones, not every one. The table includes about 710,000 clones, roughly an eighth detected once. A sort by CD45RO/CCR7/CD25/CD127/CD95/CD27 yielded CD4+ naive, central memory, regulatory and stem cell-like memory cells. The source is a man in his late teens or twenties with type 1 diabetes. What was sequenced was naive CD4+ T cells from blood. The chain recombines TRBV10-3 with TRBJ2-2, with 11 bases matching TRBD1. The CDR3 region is CAISPGQGANTGELFF. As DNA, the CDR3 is TGTGCCATCAGTCCGGGACAGGGGGCGAACACCGGGGAGCTGTTTTTT.